These 13 T cell receptor beta chains came from one sample sequenced in a study of T cells in Graves' hyperthyroidism and ophthalmopathy. TCR beta CDR3 region amplification was performed from RNA transcripts. The primer set for the first-round RT-PCR of the TCR CDR3 was HTBI. MiXCR was run by TCRdb on the multiplex PCR reads, yielding one entry per CDR3 protein. The sample holds some 380,000 distinct CDR3 sequences; approximately 13% are singletons and the top ten take about 20%. The sequencing input was blood. The receptors derive from a man under 40 with Graves' hyperthyroidism that later progressed to Graves' ophthalmopathy.

In the case of this clonotype: This could be a read error, since a much larger clone is one nucleotide away. This rearrangement joins TRBV12-3 or TRBV12-4 to TRBJ1-1; no clear D. The CDR3 covers 14 residues. CDR3 coding DNA: TGTGTCAGCAGTTTGGGAGGTGGGGATCTCGAAGCTTTCTTT. Protein product: CVSSLGGGDLEAFF.

The chain has TRBV4-1 and TRBJ1-2, with 9 bases aligning to TRBD1. The CDR3 has 15 residues. V was pared by 4 bases and J by 8 bases, with 11 bases of the junction left unmatched. The germline V gene encodes CDR1 MGHRA and CDR2 YSYEKL. As DNA, the CDR3 is TGCGCCAGCAGCCGAGGAGGGACAGGGAATTCGGGCTACACCTTC. Residues: CASSRGGTGNSGYTF.

Concerning this clonotype: A much larger clone differs from this one at a single base, so this may be a read error. The chain combines TRBV12-3 or TRBV12-4 with TRBJ1-2, with 9 bases identical to TRBD1. There are 17 residues in the CDR3. CDR3 DNA: TGTGCCGGCAGCCAACTTACAAATACAGGGGGCTCCTATGGCTACACCTTC. Encoded protein: CAGSQLTNTGGSYGYTF.

This clonotype was recorded at least ten times. This rearrangement joins TRBV29-1 to TRBJ2-7, with 8 nucleotides matching TRBD1. J gave up 5 bases and V 6 bases, and 6 bases lay outside the gene matches. The germline gives CDR1 SQVTM, CDR2 ANQGSEA. The CDR3 loop spans 12 amino acids. Written as DNA, the CDR3 is TGCAGCGTCGGGACAGGTTCCAACGAGCAGTACTTC. The encoded protein is CSVGTGSNEQYF.

V is TRBV7-3 and J is TRBJ2-5; D perhaps matches TRBD1 (6 bases). The ends were cut back, 5 bases at V and 4 bases at J, with 17 bases in the middle. The CDR3 is 15 residues long. Per germline, CDR1 SGHTA and CDR2 FQGTGA. CDR3 in amino acids: CASSTGHSLGETQYF. In nucleotides, the CDR3 is TGTGCCAGCAGCACGGGACACTCCCTAGGAGAGACCCAGTACTTC.

The table lists this clonotype with many counts. The chain employs TRBV29-1 and TRBJ2-7, with 8 bases matching TRBD1. J was trimmed by 1 base and V by 3 bases; bases with no gene match: 8. CDR1 SQVTM and CDR2 ANQGSEA come from the germline V gene. The CDR3 spans 15 residues. For the CDR3, the DNA is TGCAGCGTTGAGCCGCTTCAGGGGGCATCCTACGAGCAGTACTTC. Protein sequence: CSVEPLQGASYEQYF.

The chain links TRBV30 to TRBJ1-5, with no clear D. Trimming shortened V by 1 base and J by 1 base, and 14 bases separated the two germline ends. The length of the CDR3 is 16 residues. Germline V gene lookup returns CDR1 GTSNPN and CDR2 SVGIG (reference sequence). Here the CDR3 reads CAWSGRYSGSNQPQHF. The CDR3 nucleotides are TGTGCCTGGAGTGGTCGGTATTCGGGGAGCAATCAGCCCCAGCATTTT.

This clonotype showed up just a few times. This chain links TRBV7-8 with TRBJ1-6, with D perhaps TRBD1 (5 bases). Trimming shortened V by 5 bases and J by 5 bases, and 19 bases separated the two germline ends. This CDR3 has 17 amino acids. Per germline, CDR1 SGHVS and CDR2 FQNEAQ. The CDR3 region is CASSHPFRDRNNSPLHF. As DNA, the CDR3 is TGTGCCAGCAGCCACCCTTTTCGGGACCGAAATAATTCACCCCTCCACTTT.

This clonotype was counted only a few times. This chain uses TRBV5-1 with TRBJ2-5; possible D gene TRBD1, 6 bases. Germline V CDR1 and CDR2: SGHRS, YFSETQ. V lost 3 bases and J 2 bases, leaving 11 bases between the germline ends. The CDR3 totals 14 residues. DNA of the CDR3: TGCGCCAGCAGCTCCGGGACACTGCAAGAGACCCAGTACTTC. Protein sequence: CASSSGTLQETQYF.

This clonotype was recorded a few times. V is TRBV30 and J is TRBJ2-3, with D hard to call. There are 14 residues in the CDR3. The ends were cut back, 7 bases at V and 0 bases at J, with 14 bases in the middle. CDR1 GTSNPN and CDR2 SVGIG come from the germline V gene (reference sequence). CDR3 sequence (DNA): TGTGCCTACCAACAGAGTTCTAGCACAGATACGCAGTATTTT. Translated: CAYQQSSSTDTQYF.

The V call is TRBV9, the J call TRBJ2-4; D possibly corresponds to TRBD1 (6 bases). The length of the CDR3 is 15 residues. The germline gives CDR1 SGDLS, CDR2 YYNGEE. Trimming removed 4 bases from V and 6 bases from J, with 17 bases in between. Here the CDR3 DNA reads TGTGCCAGCAGCCCCCAACAGGGTCGGGGAAACATTCAGTACTTC. Amino acids: CASSPQQGRGNIQYF.

This clonotype was counted many times. The rearrangement joins TRBV12-3 or TRBV12-4 to TRBJ1-5; TRBD1 matches at 8 bases. The CDR3 is 14 amino acids. The V segment lost 6 bases and the J segment 3 bases; nucleotides outside the gene matches: 4. CDR3 region: CASSRTGFNQPQHF. The CDR3 bases are TGTGCCAGCAGCCGGACAGGGTTCAATCAGCCCCAGCATTTT.

This clonotype has only a few counts. The V gene is TRBV3-1, the J gene TRBJ1-2; no definite D call. The ends were cut back, 0 bases at V and 5 bases at J, with 7 bases in the middle. Germline lookup yields CDR1 LGHDT and CDR2 YNNKEL (reference sequence). The CDR3 is 13 amino acids. Here the CDR3 reads CASSQDPWYGYTF. The CDR3 DNA sequence: TGTGCCAGCAGCCAAGATCCGTGGTATGGCTACACCTTC.